The 32 T cell receptor beta chains below were found in one sample sequenced in a study of blood T cells in healthy people across ages. The authors ran a second PCR of 7 to 11 cycles using a sample-barcoded 5' primer and a J-beta primer mix. TCRdb processed the 5' RACE reads anew with MiXCR; each CDR3 protein has one entry. There are about 760,000 distinct CDR3 sequences in the sample; just under 25% occur only once, and roughly 9% lies in the top ten. These data are also associated with another study on T cells of mothers and their children.

The sample taken for sequencing was blood. The receptors here all came from a boy between 10 and 17 years old in good health.

On this clonotype: One junction end disagrees with the germline gene, perhaps due to a read error. This chain joins TRBV20-1 and TRBJ2-7; D possibly corresponds to TRBD1 (6 bases). CDR3 length: 14 residues. Germline V gene sequence: CDR1 DFQATT, CDR2 SNEGSKA (reference sequence). CDR3 nucleotides: TGCAGTGCTGGAGATATACAGGGAGTCTACGAGCAGTACTTC. Translated, it gives CSAGDIQGVYEQYF.

The V and J genes are TRBV29-1 and TRBJ2-4; the D gene is possibly TRBD1 (6 bases). The ends were cut back, 6 bases at V and 5 bases at J, with 14 bases in the middle. The germline V gene encodes CDR1 SQVTM and CDR2 ANQGSEA. This CDR3 is built from 13 residues. The chain's CDR3 is CSVSAGDQNIQYF. Written as DNA, the CDR3 is TGCAGCGTGTCAGCAGGGGATCAAAACATTCAGTACTTC.

This chain connects TRBV5-1 to TRBJ2-1, with D possibly TRBD2 on 5 matching bases. The germline V gene encodes CDR1 SGHRS and CDR2 YFSETQ. With 3 bases removed from V and 6 bases from J, the gap between germline ends came to 16 bases. The CDR3 contains 15 residues. The CDR3 coding sequence is TGCGCCAGCAGCTCCCGAGAGGCTAGCTTCAATGAGCAGTTCTTC. Translation gives CASSSREASFNEQFF. Filled out from reference TRBV5-1 and TRBJ2-1, the complete variable domain reads KAGVTQTPRYLIKTRGQQVTLSCSPISGHRSVSWYQQTPGQGLQFLFEYFSETQRNKGNFPGRFSGRQFSNSRSEMNVSTLELGDSALYLCASSSREASFNEQFFGPGTRLTVL.

This clonotype was counted a few times. The chain is built from TRBV29-1 and TRBJ2-5, with no clear D. The DNA end is a closer match to TRBJ2-1, so the J assignment may be wrong. This CDR3 is 14 amino acids long. CDR1 is SQVTM and CDR2 is ANQGSEA in the germline V gene. The CDR3 here is CSVEDRSSYNEQFF. For the CDR3, the DNA is TGCAGCGTTGAGGACCGATCCTCCTACAATGAGCAGTTCTTC.

The chain has TRBV10-3 and TRBJ2-5; D is possibly TRBD2 (7 bases). The J call may not be correct, given that the DNA end is closer to TRBJ2-7. Germline lookup yields CDR1 ENHRY and CDR2 SYGVKD. CDR3 size: 15 residues. The DNA for the CDR3 is TGTGCCATCAGTGATCGGGGGGCAAAAGGTTACGAGCAGTACTTC. Residues: CAISDRGAKGYEQYF.

This clonotype occurred a few times. The V call is TRBV20-1, the J call TRBJ2-2, with TRBD2 matching 8 bases. J was trimmed by 4 bases and V by 0 bases; bases with no gene match: 7. The germline V gene encodes CDR1 DFQATT and CDR2 SNEGSKA (reference sequence). The CDR3 contains 16 residues. CDR3 in amino acids: CSARDSGLGGTGELFF. The CDR3 nucleotides are TGCAGTGCTAGAGATTCGGGACTAGGAGGCACCGGGGAGCTGTTTTTT.

The J gene is TRBJ1-1, the V gene TRBV15; no definite D call. This CDR3 contains 15 residues. CDR1 and CDR2 from the germline V gene are LNHNV and YYDKDF (reference sequence). Trimming removed 3 bases from V and 1 base from J, with 12 bases in between. CDR3 in DNA: TGTGCCACCAGCAGTGTGACAAGTGGGAACACTGAAGCTTTCTTT. It encodes CATSSVTSGNTEAFF.

This clonotype was seen a few times. V and J are TRBV18 and TRBJ1-1; D is unclear. The CDR3 loop spans 16 amino acids. Trimming left V 6 bases short and J 0 bases short, with 17 bases between. CDR1 is KGHSH, CDR2 LQKENI, per germline. The CDR3 DNA sequence: TGTGCCAGCTCCCTATCGAGAGTAGTGGTGAACACTGAAGCTTTCTTT. Translated, it gives CASSLSRVVVNTEAFF.

The V gene is TRBV7-2, the J gene TRBJ1-2; 7 nucleotides align to TRBD1. Trimming cost V 9 bases and J 4 bases; bases outside gene matches: 5. The CDR3 totals 12 residues. Germline CDR1 is SGHTA and CDR2 is FQGNSA. CDR3 DNA: TGTGCCAGTATGACAGGGTCCTATGGCTACACCTTC. As protein: CASMTGSYGYTF.

The table lists this clonotype with a few counts. V gene TRBV28 combines with J gene TRBJ1-5; no reliable D call. Germline V gene lookup returns CDR1 MDHEN and CDR2 SYDVKM. V shed 7 bases and J shed 4 bases, with 8 bases lying between them. The CDR3 extends over 12 amino acids. CDR3 residues: CASIGGNQPQHF. The CDR3 coding sequence is TGTGCCAGCATCGGTGGGAATCAGCCCCAGCATTTT. Based on the CDR3 plus reference TRBV28 and TRBJ1-5, the full variable domain is DVKVTQSSRYLVKRTGEKVFLECVQDMDHENMFWYRQDPGLGLRLIYFSYDVKMKEKGDIPEGYSVSREKKERFSLILESASTNQTSMYLCASIGGNQPQHFGDGTRLSIL.

This chain joins TRBV2 and TRBJ2-5, with 13 nucleotides matching TRBD2. The J call may be faulty, since TRBJ2-7 better matches the DNA end. Germline V lookup: CDR1 SNHLY, CDR2 FYNNEI. The CDR3 is made up of 16 amino acids. CDR3: CASSEVRTSGSYEQYF. The DNA for the CDR3 is TGTGCCAGCAGTGAAGTGCGGACTAGCGGGAGCTACGAGCAGTACTTC.

The count of this clonotype is one. This chain links TRBV12-3 or TRBV12-4 with TRBJ1-2; 9 bases agree with TRBD1. The V gene end was trimmed by 0 bases and the J gene end by 6 bases; junction bases not matched to a gene: 5. The CDR3 length is 15 residues. CDR3 sequence (DNA): TGTGCCAGCAGTTTAGCGGGACAGGGCGCGGATGGCTACACCTTC. As protein: CASSLAGQGADGYTF.

This clonotype was detected only a few times. The J gene is TRBJ2-1, the V gene TRBV24-1; 9 nucleotides match TRBD2. CDR1 KGHDR and CDR2 SFDVKD come from the germline V gene. Trimming took 2 bases from V and 2 from J; bases not matched to a gene: 9. The CDR3 loop spans 18 amino acids. Here the CDR3 reads CATSDSHSGRNAYNEQFF. The CDR3 region has the DNA TGTGCCACCAGTGATTCTCATAGCGGGAGAAACGCCTACAATGAGCAGTTCTTC.

This clonotype showed up just a few times. The genes are TRBV6-1 and TRBJ2-5; perhaps TRBD2 as D (6 bases). The germline CDR1 and CDR2 sequences are MNHNS and SASEGT. V was trimmed by 7 bases and J by 0 bases, leaving 18 bases between them. CDR3 length: 16 residues. As DNA, the CDR3 is TGTGCCAGCACTCCCGGGGGTGGGAGTTACCAAGAGACCCAGTACTTC. Its protein product is CASTPGGGSYQETQYF.

The chain has TRBV7-8 and TRBJ1-1, with D unresolved. Germline CDR1 and CDR2: SGHVS and FQNEAQ. Trimming removed 8 bases from V and 4 bases from J, with 14 bases in between. The CDR3 contains 13 residues. The CDR3 DNA follows: TGTGCCAGCGGAAGGGCCAGAGGCACTGAAGCTTTCTTT. Its protein is CASGRARGTEAFF.

This clonotype has more than one count but fewer than ten. The chain carries TRBV27 and TRBJ2-7; unclear D gene. The germline V gene encodes CDR1 MNHEY and CDR2 SMNVEV (reference sequence). CDR3 length: 13 amino acids. Trimming pared 7 bases from V and 0 bases from J, leaving 10 bases between. CDR3 in amino acids: CASMSRSSYEQYF. The DNA for the CDR3 is TGTGCCAGCATGAGTAGGAGCTCCTACGAGCAGTACTTC.

The CDR3 loop is CASSLVWKTTDTQYF. The CDR3 bases are TGTGCCAGCAGCTTAGTCTGGAAAACCACAGATACGCAGTATTTT. The V and J genes are TRBV7-9 and TRBJ2-3, with D unresolved. The germline V gene encodes CDR1 SEHNR and CDR2 FQNEAQ (reference sequence). CDR3 length equals 15 residues. The V and J ends lost 1 base and 2 bases respectively, with 10 bases between them.

This clonotype was seen a single time. This rearrangement joins TRBV20-1 to TRBJ1-6, with D possibly matching TRBD1 (6 bases). The V end was cut by 6 bases, the J end by 5 bases, with 20 bases between. This CDR3 region has 16 residues. In germline, CDR1 is DFQATT, CDR2 SNEGSKA (reference sequence). The CDR3 DNA is TGCAGTGCCCCGCTATGGTTAGGGGGTGATAATTCACCCCTCCACTTT. It yields the protein CSAPLWLGGDNSPLHF.

The chain links TRBV6-5 to TRBJ2-5; TRBD1 might be the D (5 bases). The J call could be wrong; TRBJ2-1 is a better fit for the DNA end. The CDR3 is 14 amino acids. CDR1 is MNHEY and CDR2 is SVGAGI in the germline V gene. Here the CDR3 reads CASSPQGGRETQFF. CDR3 nucleotides: TGTGCCAGCAGTCCCCAGGGTGGACGAGAGACCCAGTTCTTC.

The J gene is TRBJ1-5, the V gene TRBV7-8, with D possibly being TRBD1 (5 bases). Germline V lookup: CDR1 SGHVS, CDR2 FQNEAQ. The CDR3 totals 15 residues. Trimming took 6 bases from V and 5 from J, leaving 17 bases between them. In nucleotides, the CDR3 is TGTGCCAGCAGTAAATTGGGGGAACCCCATCAGCCCCAGCATTTT. This translates into CASSKLGEPHQPQHF.

In its sample, this clonotype was seen a few times. CDR3 sequence: CASSLGDLKDEQFF. The CDR3 region has the DNA TGTGCCAGCAGCTTGGGGGACCTTAAAGACGAGCAGTTCTTC. The chain links TRBV7-9 to TRBJ2-1, with D possibly being TRBD1 or TRBD2 (5 bases each). This CDR3 contains 14 residues. The V gene lost 3 bases and the J gene lost 10 bases, with 16 bases spanning the gap. Germline V lookup: CDR1 SEHNR, CDR2 FQNEAQ (reference sequence).

This clonotype was counted a few times. This rearrangement joins TRBV5-5 to TRBJ2-7; 10 nucleotides line up with TRBD2. The CDR3 extends over 15 amino acids. V was pared by 4 bases and J by 2 bases, with 6 bases of the junction left unmatched. Germline CDR1 is SGHKS and CDR2 is YYEKEE (reference sequence). The CDR3 protein is CASSKPGTSAYEQYF. CDR3 bases: TGTGCCAGCAGCAAACCCGGGACTAGCGCCTACGAGCAGTACTTC.

The J gene is TRBJ2-6, the V gene TRBV12-3 or TRBV12-4; no definite D call. CDR3 size: 16 residues. The ends were cut back, 4 bases at V and 2 bases at J, with 12 bases in the middle. CDR3 nucleotide sequence: TGTGCCAGCAGTTATGTCCCGTCCCCTGGGGCCAACGTCCTGACTTTC. Its protein product is CASSYVPSPGANVLTF.

This rearrangement joins TRBV10-3 to TRBJ2-1; 7 nucleotides align to TRBD2. The J call may be incorrect, as the DNA end agrees better with TRBJ2-5. CDR1 is ENHRY, CDR2 SYGVKD, per germline. The CDR3 sequence is 13 residues long. For the CDR3, the DNA is TGTGCCATCAGCGTCACTAGCGAAGAGACCCAGTACTTC. Amino acid sequence: CAISVTSEETQYF.

V is TRBV10-3 and J is TRBJ2-6; possible D gene TRBD1, 6 bases. The CDR3 loop spans 14 amino acids. The germline V and J ends were trimmed by 10 bases and 3 bases, with 13 bases remaining between them. Germline CDR1 is ENHRY and CDR2 is SYGVKD. CDR3 nucleotide sequence: TGTGCCACGAACAGGGAATATGGGGCCAACGTCCTGACTTTC. Amino acid sequence: CATNREYGANVLTF.

CDR3 amino acids: CASSQATGTGGVDEQFF. DNA of the CDR3: TGCGCCAGCAGCCAAGCGACCGGGACAGGGGGCGTCGATGAGCAGTTCTTC. The chain couples TRBV4-1 to TRBJ2-1; 12 nucleotides agree with TRBD1. The ends lost 1 base at V and 8 bases at J; junction bases unmatched: 9. This CDR3 is built from 17 residues. CDR1 MGHRA and CDR2 YSYEKL come from the germline V gene.

The chain uses TRBV20-1 and TRBJ1-5; TRBD1 matches at 8 bases. Germline CDR1 and CDR2: DFQATT and SNEGSKA (reference sequence). This CDR3 has 15 amino acids. J gave up 5 bases and V 5 bases, and 11 bases lay outside the gene matches. CDR3 residues: CSAQLRGLGDQPQHF. CDR3 bases: TGCAGTGCTCAACTCAGGGGGCTAGGGGATCAGCCCCAGCATTTT.

Only a few counts were recorded for this clonotype. The V and J genes are TRBV20-1 and TRBJ1-3; no clear D. V was pared by 0 bases and J by 4 bases, with 7 bases between. Germline V CDR1 and CDR2: DFQATT, SNEGSKA (reference sequence). This CDR3 is built from 13 residues. For the CDR3, the DNA is TGCAGTGCTAGAGACCAGATCGGAAACACCATATATTTT. The encoded protein is CSARDQIGNTIYF.

In its sample, this clonotype was seen a few times. The chain combines TRBV12-3 or TRBV12-4 with TRBJ1-2; 7 nucleotides align to TRBD1. The V gene end was trimmed by 6 bases and the J gene end by 8 bases; junction bases not matched to a gene: 15. The CDR3 has 15 residues. CDR3 residues: CASRDMGRGTMGYTF. As DNA, the CDR3 is TGTGCCAGCAGAGACATGGGCAGGGGGACCATGGGCTACACCTTC.

This clonotype was detected only a few times. The chain recombines TRBV25-1 with TRBJ1-1, with TRBD1 matching 7 bases. The CDR3 consists of 13 residues. Germline CDR1 MGHDK, CDR2 SYGVNS. With 4 bases clipped from V and 4 bases from J, the junction kept 3 bases outside the gene matches. The CDR3 bases are TGTGCCAGCAGTGGACAGGGTAGCACTGAAGCTTTCTTT. This codes for CASSGQGSTEAFF.

Only a few counts were recorded for this clonotype. V is TRBV7-3 and J is TRBJ2-1; perhaps TRBD2 as D (6 bases). The CDR3 contains 15 residues. CDR1 is SGHTA, CDR2 FQGTGA, per germline. V gave up 1 base and J gave up 7 bases, with 14 bases separating them. CDR3 sequence reads: CASSLMVGSGNEQFF. The CDR3, as DNA: TGTGCCAGCAGCTTAATGGTCGGGAGTGGAAATGAGCAGTTCTTC.

This clonotype has only a few counts. The chain has TRBV20-1 and TRBJ2-5, with 7 bases lining up with TRBD2. Looked up from germline, CDR1 is DFQATT and CDR2 is SNEGSKA (reference sequence). This CDR3 region has 14 residues. V was clipped by 5 bases and J by 4 bases; unmatched bases: 10. CDR3 residues: CSAPSRGEVETQYF. The CDR3 DNA reads TGCAGTGCTCCCTCCCGGGGGGAGGTAGAGACCCAGTACTTC.